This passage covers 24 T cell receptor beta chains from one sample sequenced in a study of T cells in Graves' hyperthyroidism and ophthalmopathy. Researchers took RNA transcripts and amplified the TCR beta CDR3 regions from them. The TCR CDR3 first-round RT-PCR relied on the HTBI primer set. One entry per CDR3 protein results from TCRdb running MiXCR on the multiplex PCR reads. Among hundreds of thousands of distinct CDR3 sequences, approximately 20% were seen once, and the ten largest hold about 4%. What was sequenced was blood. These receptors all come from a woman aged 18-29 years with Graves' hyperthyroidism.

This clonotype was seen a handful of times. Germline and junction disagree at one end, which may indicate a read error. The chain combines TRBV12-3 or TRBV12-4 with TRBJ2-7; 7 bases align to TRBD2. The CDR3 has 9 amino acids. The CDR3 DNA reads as TGTGCCAGCCTCGGGACTACCGGCTTC. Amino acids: CASLGTTGF.

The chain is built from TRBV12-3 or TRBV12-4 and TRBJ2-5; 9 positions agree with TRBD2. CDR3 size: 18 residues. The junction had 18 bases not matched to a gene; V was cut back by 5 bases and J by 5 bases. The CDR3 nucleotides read TGTGCCAGCAGTCCCGTCGGCGGGGGGGCCGGGGTATCTGAGACCCAGTACTTC. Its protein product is CASSPVGGGAGVSETQYF.

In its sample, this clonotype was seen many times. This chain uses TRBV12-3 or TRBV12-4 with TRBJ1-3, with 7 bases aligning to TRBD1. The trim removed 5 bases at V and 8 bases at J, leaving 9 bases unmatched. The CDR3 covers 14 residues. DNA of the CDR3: TGTGCCAGCAGTCCGGACAGGCCGGGGGACACCATATATTTT. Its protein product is CASSPDRPGDTIYF.

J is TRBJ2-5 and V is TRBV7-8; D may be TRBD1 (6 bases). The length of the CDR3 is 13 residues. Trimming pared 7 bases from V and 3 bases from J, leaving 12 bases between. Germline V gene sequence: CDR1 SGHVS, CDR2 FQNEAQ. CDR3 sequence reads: CASTQGHKETQYF. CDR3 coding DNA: TGTGCCAGCACACAGGGACATAAAGAGACCCAGTACTTC.

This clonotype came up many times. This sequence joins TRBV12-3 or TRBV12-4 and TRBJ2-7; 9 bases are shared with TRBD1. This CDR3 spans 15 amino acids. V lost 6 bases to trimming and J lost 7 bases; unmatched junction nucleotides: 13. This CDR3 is CASSPTGQGVGEQYF. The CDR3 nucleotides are TGTGCCAGCAGCCCTACGGGACAGGGTGTTGGGGAGCAGTACTTC.

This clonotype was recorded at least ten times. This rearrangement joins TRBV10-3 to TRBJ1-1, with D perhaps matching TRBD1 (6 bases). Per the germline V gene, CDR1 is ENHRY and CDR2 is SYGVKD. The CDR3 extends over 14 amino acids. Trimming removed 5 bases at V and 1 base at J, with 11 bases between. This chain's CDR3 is CAISKPGQNTEAFF. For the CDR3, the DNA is TGTGCCATCAGTAAACCGGGACAGAACACTGAAGCTTTCTTT.

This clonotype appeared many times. CDR3 sequence reads: CSVVQGGDQPQHF. In nucleotides, the CDR3 is TGCAGCGTTGTTCAGGGGGGGGATCAGCCCCAGCATTTT. The rearrangement uses TRBV29-1 and TRBJ1-5; 7 bases are shared with TRBD1. The CDR3 contains 13 residues. V dropped 4 bases and J dropped 5; count of bases not matched to a gene: 5. CDR1 and CDR2 (germline): SQVTM, ANQGSEA.

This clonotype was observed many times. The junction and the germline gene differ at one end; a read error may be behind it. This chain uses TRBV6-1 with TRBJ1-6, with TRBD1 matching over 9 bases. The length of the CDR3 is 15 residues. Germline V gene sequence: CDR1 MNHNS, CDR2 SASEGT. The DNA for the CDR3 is TGTGCCAGCCGTGACCCTCGGACAGGGGATTCACCCCTCCACTTT. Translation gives CASRDPRTGDSPLHF.

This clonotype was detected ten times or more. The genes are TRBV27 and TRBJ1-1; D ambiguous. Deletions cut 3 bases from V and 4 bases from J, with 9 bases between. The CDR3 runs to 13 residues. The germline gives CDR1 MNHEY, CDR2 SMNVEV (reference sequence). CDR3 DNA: TGTGCCAGCAGTTTGTCGGTGAGCACTGAAGCTTTCTTT. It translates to CASSLSVSTEAFF.

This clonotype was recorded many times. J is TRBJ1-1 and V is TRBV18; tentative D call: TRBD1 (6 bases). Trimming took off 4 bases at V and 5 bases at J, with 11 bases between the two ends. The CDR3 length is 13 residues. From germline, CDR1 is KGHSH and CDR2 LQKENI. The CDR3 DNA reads TGTGCCAGCTCACGACAGGTCGGAACTGAAGCTTTCTTT. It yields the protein CASSRQVGTEAFF.

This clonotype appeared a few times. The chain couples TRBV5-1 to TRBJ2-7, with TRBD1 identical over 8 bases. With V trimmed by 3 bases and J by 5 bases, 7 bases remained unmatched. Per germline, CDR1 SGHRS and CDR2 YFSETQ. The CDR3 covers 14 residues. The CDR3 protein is CASSSPDRAHEQYF. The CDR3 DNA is TGCGCCAGCAGCTCACCGGACAGGGCTCACGAGCAGTACTTC.

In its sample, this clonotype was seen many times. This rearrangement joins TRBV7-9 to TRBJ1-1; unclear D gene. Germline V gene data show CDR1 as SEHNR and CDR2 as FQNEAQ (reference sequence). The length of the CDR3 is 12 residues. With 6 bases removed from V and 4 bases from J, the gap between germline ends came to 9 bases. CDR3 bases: TGTGCCAGCAGGCCCGTGGGCACTGAAGCTTTCTTT. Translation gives CASRPVGTEAFF.

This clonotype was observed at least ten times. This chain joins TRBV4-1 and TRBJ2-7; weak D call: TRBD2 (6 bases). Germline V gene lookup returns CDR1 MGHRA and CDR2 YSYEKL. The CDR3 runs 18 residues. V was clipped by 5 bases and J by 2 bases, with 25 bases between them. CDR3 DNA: TGCGCCAGCAGCAGGGAGAGAAGGAGGGAAAAGGACCCCTACGAGCAGTACTTC. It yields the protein CASSRERRREKDPYEQYF.

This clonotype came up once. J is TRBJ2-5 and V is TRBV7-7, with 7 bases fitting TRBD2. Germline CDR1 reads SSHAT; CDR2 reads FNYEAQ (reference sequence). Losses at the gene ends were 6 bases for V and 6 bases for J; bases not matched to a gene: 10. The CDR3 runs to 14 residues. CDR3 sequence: CASSDERGGKTQYF. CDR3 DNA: TGTGCCAGCAGTGACGAGCGGGGCGGGAAGACCCAGTACTTC.

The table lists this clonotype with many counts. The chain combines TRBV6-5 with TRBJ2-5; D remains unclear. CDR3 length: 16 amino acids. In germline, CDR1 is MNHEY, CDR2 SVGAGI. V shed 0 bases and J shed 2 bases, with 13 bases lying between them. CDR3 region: CASSYSKAYEQETQYF. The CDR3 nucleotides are TGTGCCAGCAGTTACTCTAAAGCATACGAGCAAGAGACCCAGTACTTC.

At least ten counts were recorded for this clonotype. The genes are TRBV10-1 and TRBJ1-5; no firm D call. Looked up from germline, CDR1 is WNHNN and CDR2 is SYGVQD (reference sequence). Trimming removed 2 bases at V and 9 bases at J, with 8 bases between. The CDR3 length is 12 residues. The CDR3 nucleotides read TGCGCCAGCAGTGAGCAGGCAGGGCCCCAGCATTTT. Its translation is CASSEQAGPQHF.

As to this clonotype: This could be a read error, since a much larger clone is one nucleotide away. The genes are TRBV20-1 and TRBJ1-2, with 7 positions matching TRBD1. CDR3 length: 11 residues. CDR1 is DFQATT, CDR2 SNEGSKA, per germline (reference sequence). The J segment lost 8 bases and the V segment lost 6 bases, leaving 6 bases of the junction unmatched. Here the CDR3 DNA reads TGCAGTGCCCAGACAGGGTTGGGCTACACCTTC. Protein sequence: CSAQTGLGYTF.

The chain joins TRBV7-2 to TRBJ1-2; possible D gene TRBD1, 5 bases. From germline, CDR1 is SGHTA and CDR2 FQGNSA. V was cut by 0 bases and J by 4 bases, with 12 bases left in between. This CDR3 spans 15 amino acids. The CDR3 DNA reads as TGTGCCAGCAGCTTAGCCAGACAGAGTTTCTATGGCTACACCTTC. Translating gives CASSLARQSFYGYTF.

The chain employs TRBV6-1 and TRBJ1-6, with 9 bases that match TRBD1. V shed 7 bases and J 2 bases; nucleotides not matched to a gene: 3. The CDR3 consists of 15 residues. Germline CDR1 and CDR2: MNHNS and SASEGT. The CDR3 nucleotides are TGTGCCAGCATGAGACAGGGGGCCTATAATTCACCCCTCCACTTT. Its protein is CASMRQGAYNSPLHF.

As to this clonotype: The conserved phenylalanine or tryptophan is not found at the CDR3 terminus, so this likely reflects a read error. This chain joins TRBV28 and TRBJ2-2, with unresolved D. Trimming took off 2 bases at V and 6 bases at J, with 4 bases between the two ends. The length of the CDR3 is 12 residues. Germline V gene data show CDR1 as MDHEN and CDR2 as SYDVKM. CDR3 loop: CASSLGAGELFL. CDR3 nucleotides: TGTGCCAGCAGTTTAGGGGCCGGGGAGCTGTTTTTG.

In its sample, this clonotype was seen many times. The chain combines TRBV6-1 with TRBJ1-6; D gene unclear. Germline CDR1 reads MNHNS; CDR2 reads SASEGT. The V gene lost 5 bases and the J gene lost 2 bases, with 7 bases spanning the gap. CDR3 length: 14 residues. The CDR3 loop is CASSPEAYNSPLHF. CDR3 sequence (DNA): TGTGCCAGCAGTCCTGAGGCCTATAATTCACCCCTCCACTTT.

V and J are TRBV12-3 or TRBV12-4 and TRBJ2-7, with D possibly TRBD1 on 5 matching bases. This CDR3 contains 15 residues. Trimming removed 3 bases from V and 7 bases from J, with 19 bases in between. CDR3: CASSLGPPNRVEQYF. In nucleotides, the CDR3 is TGTGCCAGCAGTTTGGGGCCCCCTAACCGTGTGGAGCAGTACTTC.

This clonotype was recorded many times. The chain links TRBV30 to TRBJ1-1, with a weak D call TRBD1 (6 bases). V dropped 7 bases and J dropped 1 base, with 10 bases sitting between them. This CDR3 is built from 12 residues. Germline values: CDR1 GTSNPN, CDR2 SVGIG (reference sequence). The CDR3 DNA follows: TGTGCCTCGGACAGACGGAACACTGAAGCTTTCTTT. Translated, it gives CASDRRNTEAFF. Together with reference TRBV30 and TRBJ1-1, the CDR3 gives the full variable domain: SQTIHQWPATLVQPVGSPLSLECTVEGTSNPNLYWYRQAAGRGLQLLFYSVGIGQISSEVPQNLSASRPQDRQFILSSKKLLLSDSGFYLCASDRRNTEAFFGQGTRLTVV.

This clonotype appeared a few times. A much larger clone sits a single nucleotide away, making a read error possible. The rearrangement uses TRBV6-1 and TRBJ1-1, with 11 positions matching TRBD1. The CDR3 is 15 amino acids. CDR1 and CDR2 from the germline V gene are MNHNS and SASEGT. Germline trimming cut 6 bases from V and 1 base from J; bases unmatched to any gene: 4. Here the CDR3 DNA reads TGTGCCAGCAGCCTGGGACAGGGGGAGAACACTGAAGCTTTCTTT. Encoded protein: CASSLGQGENTEAFF.